This TCR beta chain was sequenced in a study of regulatory T cells in long-lasting Graves disease. Overall study context: Antithyroid drug intake by newly diagnosed Graves' patients had lasted under 3 months.

The ends lost 5 bases at V and 5 bases at J; junction bases unmatched: 11. This CDR3 comprises 18 residues. In germline, CDR1 is KGHDR, CDR2 SFDVKD. Arm-PCR of CDR3 regions and iRepertoire HTBI primers were the basis on which TCR beta libraries were built. TCRdb re-called the multiplex PCR reads through MiXCR, storing one row per CDR3 protein. Of about 540,000 distinct CDR3 sequences listed, about 13% are singletons. At least ten counts were recorded for this clonotype. This sample's time point: newly diagnosed GD, antithyroid drugs for less than 3 months. PBMCs provided the RNA from which the TCR library was made. All patients originated from an endocrinology department located in Xi'an, China. These data were also reused for a study on T cells in Graves' hyperthyroidism and ophthalmopathy. That paper adds: With the HTBI primer set, the TCR CDR3 went through a first round of RT-PCR.

Here the sequenced sample was peripheral blood mononuclear cells (PBMCs), taken at new diagnosis, from a patient treated with antithyroid drugs. This clonotype was sampled from a man between 25 and 39 years old with Graves disease. V and J are TRBV24-1 and TRBJ2-3, with 14 bases matching TRBD2. The CDR3 coding sequence is TGTGCCACCAGTGCCCCCCCGGGACTAGCGGGAGAAATAGATACGCAGTATTTT. It is translated as CATSAPPGLAGEIDTQYF.